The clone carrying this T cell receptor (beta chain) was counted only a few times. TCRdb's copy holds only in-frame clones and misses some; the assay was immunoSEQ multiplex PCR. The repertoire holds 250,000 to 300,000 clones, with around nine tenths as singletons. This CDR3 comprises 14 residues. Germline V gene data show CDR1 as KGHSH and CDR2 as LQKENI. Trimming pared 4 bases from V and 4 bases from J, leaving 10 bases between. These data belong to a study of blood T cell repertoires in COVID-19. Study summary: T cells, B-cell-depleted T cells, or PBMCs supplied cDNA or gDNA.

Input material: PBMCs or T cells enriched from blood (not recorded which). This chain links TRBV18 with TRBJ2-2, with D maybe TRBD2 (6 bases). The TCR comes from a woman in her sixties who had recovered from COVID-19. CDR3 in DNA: TGTGCCAGCTCACGCGGGGCTGTCACCGGGGAGCTGTTTTTT. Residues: CASSRGAVTGELFF.